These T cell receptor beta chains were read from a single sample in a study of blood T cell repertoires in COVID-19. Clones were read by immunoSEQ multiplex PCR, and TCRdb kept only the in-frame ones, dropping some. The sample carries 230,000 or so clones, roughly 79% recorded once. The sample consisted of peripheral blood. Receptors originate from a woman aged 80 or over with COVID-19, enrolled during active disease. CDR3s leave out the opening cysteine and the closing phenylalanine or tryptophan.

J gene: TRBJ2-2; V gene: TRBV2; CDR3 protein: ASRGQPNTGELF
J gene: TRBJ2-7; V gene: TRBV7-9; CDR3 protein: ASSPAGRGGSGQY
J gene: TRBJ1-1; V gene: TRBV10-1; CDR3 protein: ASSPTGQNTEAF
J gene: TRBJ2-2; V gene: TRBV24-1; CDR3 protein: ATSDLRGTGELF
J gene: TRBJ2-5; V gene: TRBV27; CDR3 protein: ASSLSVGLAGRETQY
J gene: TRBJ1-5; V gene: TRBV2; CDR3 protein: ASSAGIHSNQPQH
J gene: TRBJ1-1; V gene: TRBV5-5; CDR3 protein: ASSDRGQTGRAF
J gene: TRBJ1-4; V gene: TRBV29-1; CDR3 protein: SVGVATNEKLF
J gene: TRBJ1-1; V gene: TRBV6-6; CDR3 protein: ASSRTPQTEAF
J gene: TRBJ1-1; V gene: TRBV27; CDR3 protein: ASRPLTGSNTEAF
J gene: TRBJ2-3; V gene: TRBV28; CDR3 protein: ASSPGTSGSTDTQY
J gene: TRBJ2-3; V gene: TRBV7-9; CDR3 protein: ASSFSGRAGDTQY
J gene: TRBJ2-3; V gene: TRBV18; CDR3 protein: ASSPQGSITDTQY
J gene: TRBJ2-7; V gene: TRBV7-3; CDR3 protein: ASSLTPGDYEQY
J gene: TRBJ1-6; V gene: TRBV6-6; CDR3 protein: ASSYGQSNSPLH
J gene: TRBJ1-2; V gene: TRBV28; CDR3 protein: ASSPPGSATTYGYT
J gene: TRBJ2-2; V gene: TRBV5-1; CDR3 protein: ASSGTGRTGELF
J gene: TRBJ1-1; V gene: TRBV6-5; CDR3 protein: ASTSGQTNTEAF
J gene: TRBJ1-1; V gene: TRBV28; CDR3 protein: ASSFNRREAF
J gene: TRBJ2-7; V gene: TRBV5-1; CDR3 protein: ASAPDSGSKTYEQY
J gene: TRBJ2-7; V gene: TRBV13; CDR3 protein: ASSSGASAYEQY
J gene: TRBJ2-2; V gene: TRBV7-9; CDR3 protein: ATMQGSNTGELF
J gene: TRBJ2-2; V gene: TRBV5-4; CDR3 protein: ASSWDTRNTGELF
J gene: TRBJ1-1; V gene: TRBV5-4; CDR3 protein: ASVPGPPGQGAVAF
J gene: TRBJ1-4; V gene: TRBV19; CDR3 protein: ASSIGSTGVGEKLF
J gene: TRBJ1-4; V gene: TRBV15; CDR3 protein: ATSRLGVNGEKLF
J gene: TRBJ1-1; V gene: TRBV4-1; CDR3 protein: ASSITTLTSRAGAF
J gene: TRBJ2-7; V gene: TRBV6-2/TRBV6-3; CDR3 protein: ASSYASGGAGEQY
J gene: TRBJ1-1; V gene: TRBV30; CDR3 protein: AWSVTENTEAF
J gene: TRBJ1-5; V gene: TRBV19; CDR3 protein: ASSMVPGEVKPQH
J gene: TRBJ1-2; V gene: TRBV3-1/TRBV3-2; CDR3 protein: ASSRLRMYGYT
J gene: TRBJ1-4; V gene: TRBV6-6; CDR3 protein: ASSYGAGSEKLF
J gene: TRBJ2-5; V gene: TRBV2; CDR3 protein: ATGALTGQETQY
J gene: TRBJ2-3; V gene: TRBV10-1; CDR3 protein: ASSDRQGTDTQY
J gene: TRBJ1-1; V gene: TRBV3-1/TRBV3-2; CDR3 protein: ASSQRTGTSEAF
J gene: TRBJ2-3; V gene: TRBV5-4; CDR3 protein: ASSLDVRGDGTDTQY
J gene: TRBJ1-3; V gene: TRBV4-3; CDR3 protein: ASSQGAGSGNTIY
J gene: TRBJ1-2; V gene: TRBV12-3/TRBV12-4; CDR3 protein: ASSLSSGFGYT
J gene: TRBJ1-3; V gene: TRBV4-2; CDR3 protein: ASSPLDRGSSGNTIY
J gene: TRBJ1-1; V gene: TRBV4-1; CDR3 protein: ASSQFSGGSKEAF
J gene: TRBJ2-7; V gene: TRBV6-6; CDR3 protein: ASSYSTLAGDEQY
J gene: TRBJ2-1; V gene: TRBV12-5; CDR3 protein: ASGSGTSSYNEQF
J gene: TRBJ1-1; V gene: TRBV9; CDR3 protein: ASSASAEAF
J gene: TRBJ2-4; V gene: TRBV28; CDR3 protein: ASSPTRSENIQY
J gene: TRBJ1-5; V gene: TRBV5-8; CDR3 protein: ASSLGRGERNQPQH
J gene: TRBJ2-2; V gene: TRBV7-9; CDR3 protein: ASISGKGTGELF
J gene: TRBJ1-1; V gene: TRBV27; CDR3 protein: ASSLWGGLGTEAF
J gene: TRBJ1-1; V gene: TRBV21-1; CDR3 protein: ASSKWGGGENTEAF
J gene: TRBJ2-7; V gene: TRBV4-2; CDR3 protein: ASSQGSGTGGEQY
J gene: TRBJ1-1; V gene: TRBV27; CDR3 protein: ASKENLNTEAF